These 21 T cell receptor beta chains originate from one sample sequenced in a study of T-cell reconstitution after alpha-beta-depleted transplantation in children. This sample's TCRbeta library carried unique molecular identifier barcodes. TCRdb passed the PCR reads through MiXCR, listing each CDR3 protein once. The sample includes a few hundred thousand distinct CDR3 sequences, approximately 10% seen only once; the top ten take about 5%. Sequencing was performed on PBMCs from the stem cell graft donor, taken from the stem cell graft. These TCRs come from a human donor who donated a stem cell graft to a child with acute myeloid leukemia.

The chain has TRBV20-1 and TRBJ2-1; TRBD2 aligns across 14 bases. This CDR3 spans 17 amino acids. CDR1 and CDR2 from the germline V gene are DFQATT and SNEGSKA (reference sequence). Unmatched junction bases numbered 8, after V lost 2 bases and J lost 5 bases. CDR3 amino acids: CSARSGTSGSPDNEQFF. DNA of the CDR3: TGCAGTGCTAGATCCGGGACTAGCGGGAGTCCGGACAATGAGCAGTTCTTC.

In this sample, this clonotype turned up many times. The rearrangement joins TRBV15 to TRBJ2-7, with 9 bases aligning to TRBD2. This CDR3 region has 15 residues. J was trimmed by 5 bases and V by 0 bases; bases with no gene match: 5. CDR1 is LNHNV, CDR2 YYDKDF, per germline (reference sequence). CDR3 protein: CATSRDAGGPNEQYF. CDR3 coding DNA: TGTGCCACCAGCAGAGATGCGGGAGGGCCGAACGAGCAGTACTTC.

J is TRBJ2-3 and V is TRBV7-2; TRBD2 agrees at 8 bases. The CDR3 loop spans 16 amino acids. The V segment lost 6 bases and the J segment 5 bases; nucleotides outside the gene matches: 13. Germline CDR1 reads SGHTA; CDR2 reads FQGNSA. The CDR3 DNA follows: TGTGCCAGCAGGCTACCAGCGGGAGCCCCTCAAGATACGCAGTATTTT. This gives the protein CASRLPAGAPQDTQYF.

This clonotype was counted only a few times. The J gene is TRBJ1-1, the V gene TRBV29-1; D unclear. The germline V gene encodes CDR1 SQVTM and CDR2 ANQGSEA. This CDR3 region has 13 residues. Trimming shortened V by 5 bases and J by 5 bases, and 15 bases separated the two germline ends. CDR3 DNA: TGCAGCGTTTCCCAGCACCAGGATACTGAAGCTTTCTTT. Protein sequence: CSVSQHQDTEAFF.

This clonotype was observed at least ten times. V is TRBV5-4 and J is TRBJ2-2; 11 bases fit TRBD2. This CDR3 contains 19 residues. Germline values: CDR1 SGHNT, CDR2 YYREEE (reference sequence). After removal of 0 bases from V and 2 bases from J, the junction contained 9 bases not matched to a gene. The DNA of the CDR3 is TGTGCCAGCAGCTTGGTTGTAGCGGGGGGGCCATACAACACCGGGGAGCTGTTTTTT. Protein product: CASSLVVAGGPYNTGELFF. The variable domain in full, completed from reference TRBV5-4 and TRBJ2-2, reads ETGVTQSPTHLIKTRGQQVTLRCSSQSGHNTVSWYQQALGQGPQFIFQYYREEENGRGNFPPRFSGLQFPNYSSELNVNALELDDSALYLCASSLVVAGGPYNTGELFFGEGSRLTVL.

The gene calls are TRBV2 and TRBJ1-5, with 7 bases matching TRBD1. V was clipped by 5 bases and J by 0 bases; unmatched bases: 13. This CDR3 comprises 18 residues. Germline lookup yields CDR1 SNHLY and CDR2 FYNNEI. The CDR3 DNA sequence: TGTGCCAGCAGTACCTCTCGACAGGGCCAAAATAGCAATCAGCCCCAGCATTTT. Its protein is CASSTSRQGQNSNQPQHF.

The table lists this clonotype with a few counts. One end of the junction is discordant with germline, which a read error may explain. The chain couples TRBV29-1 to TRBJ2-3; 10 bases fit TRBD1. Looked up from germline, CDR1 is SQVTM and CDR2 is ANQGSEA. The CDR3 totals 14 residues. CDR3 residues: CSVEGTGGTDTQYF. DNA for the CDR3: TGCAGCGTCGAAGGGACAGGGGGCACAGATACGCAGTATTTT.

This clonotype turned up a few times. CDR3 nucleotides: TGTGCCAGCAGACCGAGCGGGGGGGTCCGGGGAGAGCAGTTCTTC. Protein: CASRPSGGVRGEQFF. The gene calls are TRBV12-3 or TRBV12-4 and TRBJ2-1; 10 bases are shared with TRBD2. The CDR3 length is 15 residues. Trimming took 6 bases from V and 10 from J; bases not matched to a gene: 12.

This clonotype showed up many times. V and J are TRBV29-1 and TRBJ2-7, with unresolved D. Trimming removed 2 bases at V and 2 bases at J, with 10 bases between. CDR1 is SQVTM and CDR2 is ANQGSEA in the germline V gene. CDR3 size: 13 residues. Here the CDR3 DNA reads TGCAGCGTTGAAACCCATCTCGCCTACGAGCAGTACTTC. This sequence encodes CSVETHLAYEQYF.

In its sample, this clonotype was seen a few times. V usage is TRBV10-3 and J usage is TRBJ2-7, with 11 bases matching TRBD1. The CDR3 loop spans 16 amino acids. After removal of 3 bases from V and 5 bases from J, the junction contained 9 bases not matched to a gene. The germline V gene has CDR1 ENHRY and CDR2 SYGVKD. CDR3 sequence: CAISERMGQGVHEQYF. The CDR3 nucleotides read TGTGCCATCAGTGAACGGATGGGACAGGGGGTCCACGAGCAGTACTTC.

This clonotype was seen only a few times. A much larger clone differs by one base, so this may be a read error. This sequence joins TRBV27 and TRBJ1-5; D perhaps matches TRBD1 (5 bases). Germline V gives CDR1 MNHEY, CDR2 SMNVEV (reference sequence). This CDR3 contains 14 residues. V was pared by 5 bases and J by 2 bases, with 10 bases between. The DNA for the CDR3 is TGTGCCAGCAGTGGGAGAGGGGGCAATCAGCCCCAGCATTTT. It yields the protein CASSGRGGNQPQHF.

The rearrangement joins TRBV7-9 to TRBJ1-2; D is possibly TRBD1 (5 bases). The CDR3 covers 15 residues. CDR1 and CDR2 from the germline V gene are SEHNR and FQNEAQ (reference sequence). V dropped 3 bases and J dropped 4 bases, with 15 bases sitting between them. CDR3 DNA: TGTGCCAGCAGCTTTACCGGGACGTCCACCTATGGCTACACCTTC. It translates to CASSFTGTSTYGYTF.

About this clonotype: This CDR3 is missing its conserved last phenylalanine or tryptophan, likely due to a read error. Because the CDR3's place on the DNA is in doubt, the DNA is left out and the CDR3 is given as listed by TCRdb. This chain links TRBV28 with TRBJ2-5; the D segment call TRBD1 is taken from the table without a DNA check. CDR1 is MDHEN and CDR2 is SYDVKM in the germline V gene. The CDR3 has 9 amino acids, counting both end residues. The chain's CDR3 is CASTLLRGP.

CDR3 region: CASSQRGQSTDTQYF. CDR3 nucleotides: TGTGCCAGCAGTCAGCGGGGGCAGAGCACAGATACGCAGTATTTT. This chain connects TRBV27 to TRBJ2-3; 8 bases are a match to TRBD2. The CDR3 is 15 residues long. From germline, CDR1 is MNHEY and CDR2 SMNVEV (reference sequence). Trimming cost V 5 bases and J 0 bases; bases outside gene matches: 4.

This clonotype came up a few times. The chain has TRBV7-9 and TRBJ2-7; D assignment may be TRBD1 or TRBD2 (5 bases each). V lost 4 bases and J lost 3, with 10 bases in between. Germline assignment: CDR1 SEHNR and CDR2 FQNEAQ (reference sequence). The CDR3 sequence is 13 residues long. The CDR3 region has the DNA TGTGCCAGCAGCTGGGAGACAGTCTACGAGCAGTACTTC. Protein product: CASSWETVYEQYF. The variable domain in full, with the rest retrieved from reference TRBV7-9 and TRBJ2-7, is DTGVSQNPRHKITKRGQNVTFRCDPISEHNRLYWYRQTLGQGPEFLTYFQNEAQLEKSRLLSDRFSAERPKGSFSTLEIQRTEQGDSAMYLCASSWETVYEQYFGPGTRLTVT.

This clonotype was observed a handful of times. The V and J genes are TRBV20-1 and TRBJ2-3, with D uncertain. V lost 2 bases, J lost 1 base, and 7 bases lay in between. CDR1 DFQATT and CDR2 SNEGSKA come from the germline V gene (reference sequence). The CDR3 extends over 13 amino acids. The CDR3, as DNA: TGCAGTGCTAGAAAGGTGGGCACAGATACGCAGTATTTT. This gives the protein CSARKVGTDTQYF.

This clonotype was observed a handful of times. In DNA, the CDR3 is TGTGCCATCAGTTCTACCAGGGGGGGAGGTACTGAAGCTTTCTTT. Its translation is CAISSTRGGGTEAFF. The chain uses TRBV10-3 and TRBJ1-1; 7 positions agree with TRBD1. V trimming: 5 bases; J trimming: 5 bases; junction bases outside the gene matches: 11. This CDR3 region has 15 residues. Germline values: CDR1 ENHRY, CDR2 SYGVKD.

At least ten counts were recorded for this clonotype. V and J are TRBV9 and TRBJ1-2; 9 bases match TRBD1. This CDR3 has 17 amino acids. Germline V gene sequence: CDR1 SGDLS, CDR2 YYNGEE. Trimming at V came to 3 bases and at J to 3 bases, leaving 12 bases not matched to a gene. CDR3 nucleotides: TGTGCCAGCAGCGCTACCAGGGAGGGACAGGGTGACTATGGCTACACCTTC. It yields the protein CASSATREGQGDYGYTF.

The chain employs TRBV19 and TRBJ2-3; 7 bases align to TRBD2. This CDR3 spans 14 amino acids. Germline V gene sequence: CDR1 LNHDA, CDR2 SQIVND (reference sequence). V lost 6 bases, J lost 1 base, and 4 bases stayed unmatched. CDR3 protein: CASSGDYRTDTQYF. The CDR3 nucleotides are TGTGCCAGTAGCGGGGACTACCGCACAGATACGCAGTATTTT.

This clonotype was detected only a few times. CDR3 loop: CASSLMQGHTGELFF. The DNA of the CDR3 is TGCGCCAGCAGCTTGATGCAGGGCCACACCGGGGAGCTGTTTTTT. The chain has TRBV5-1 and TRBJ2-2, with D perhaps TRBD1 (5 bases). V was shortened by 1 base and J by 3 bases, with 10 bases between the two germline ends. CDR3 size: 15 residues. Per the germline V gene, CDR1 is SGHRS and CDR2 is YFSETQ. The entire variable domain, with the rest obtained from reference TRBV5-1 and TRBJ2-2, is as follows: KAGVTQTPRYLIKTRGQQVTLSCSPISGHRSVSWYQQTPGQGLQFLFEYFSETQRNKGNFPGRFSGRQFSNSRSEMNVSTLELGDSALYLCASSLMQGHTGELFFGEGSRLTVL.

This clonotype was found a few times. The chain is built from TRBV12-3 or TRBV12-4 and TRBJ2-3, with D perhaps TRBD1 (5 bases). The V end was cut by 3 bases, the J end by 6 bases, with 13 bases between. The CDR3 consists of 14 residues. CDR3: CASSFTGASDTQYF. For the CDR3, the DNA is TGTGCCAGCAGTTTCACTGGGGCGTCCGATACGCAGTATTTT.